This T cell receptor (beta chain) was sequenced in a study of blood T cell repertoires in COVID-19. The wider study: The origin of the acute and convalescent COVID-19 samples was the United States, Italy and Spain. PBMCs, B-cell-depleted T cells, or T cells were the source of the cDNA or gDNA that made up the material.

The repertoire was sequenced with immunoSEQ multiplex PCR; TCRdb's copy has only in-frame clones and lacks some. The data show about 260,000 clones, 80% to 90% seen once. The CDR3 has 17 residues. Sequenced sample: peripheral blood. The chain carries TRBV21-1 and TRBJ2-7; whether TRBD1, the table's D call, matches the DNA was not checked. TRBV21-1 is classified as a pseudogene. The TCR comes from a woman aged 35 to 49 who had recovered from COVID-19. This CDR3 is CASSERGQAFLPYEQYF. CDR3 coding DNA: TGTGCCAGCAGCGAGAGGGGACAGGCCTTCCTCCCCTACGAGCAGTACTTC.